The following is a T cell receptor (beta chain) sequence with its context. This record comes from a study of blood T cell repertoires in COVID-19. Libraries were prepared by immunoSEQ multiplex PCR; TCRdb keeps only in-frame clonotypes and omits some of them. The sample has approximately 130,000 clones, around three quarters seen once. The clonotype comes from a human donor in a cohort sampled during active COVID-19. The sample comprised peripheral blood.

The CDR3 coding sequence is TGTGCCAGCAGTGAAGGGGGCAGGGGGCGACGGAATGAGCAGTTCTTC. Protein product: CASSEGGRGRRNEQFF. The chain carries TRBV6-1 and TRBJ2-1; 8 bases map to TRBD1. CDR1 and CDR2 (germline): MNHNS, SASEGT. The V gene end was trimmed by 1 base and the J gene end by 7 bases; junction bases not matched to a gene: 9. The CDR3 is 16 residues long.